The rows below give T cell receptor beta chains drawn from one sample of a study of blood T cell repertoires in COVID-19. Assay used: immunoSEQ multiplex PCR; TCRdb lists only in-frame clones, some missing. The table includes about 78,000 clones, 86% detected once. Sequencing input: peripheral blood. The receptors were gathered from a man aged 45-65 years with active or convalescent COVID-19. Both conserved end residues are part of each CDR3. A D gene is named only where the DNA matches it firmly. Size tells how often a clone was seen (once, few, many) or the class of an expanded clone, and some rows leave it out.

13,once,TRBV5-6,TRBJ2-2,.,TGTGCCAGCAGCCCCTGGGGCTCCGGGGAGCTGTTTTTT,CASSPWGSGELFF
15,.,TRBV4-1,TRBJ1-4,TRBD1,TGCGCCAGCAGCCGAGGACAGGCAACTAATGAAAAACTGTTTTTT,CASSRGQATNEKLFF
13,.,TRBV27,TRBJ2-1,.,TGTGCCAGCAGTTCTAACTTGGAGACTGAGCAGTTCTTC,CASSSNLETEQFF
13,.,TRBV16,TRBJ1-5,.,TGTGCCAGCAGCTCGGGGGAGAATCAGCCCCAGCATTTT,CASSSGENQPQHF
14,.,TRBV10-3,TRBJ2-7,.,TGTGCCATCAGTGGGGCACACACCTCGAATGAGCAGTACTTC,CAISGAHTSNEQYF
15,.,TRBV4-2,TRBJ1-2,.,TGTGCCAGCAGCCTTAAGACTGATACTCCCTATGGCTACACCTTC,CASSLKTDTPYGYTF
16,few,TRBV7-9,TRBJ1-2,TRBD1,TGTGCCAGCAGGACGTCGGCAGGGGGAACTAACTATGGCTACACCTTC,CASRTSAGGTNYGYTF
14,.,TRBV7-2,TRBJ1-2,.,TGTGCCAGCAGCTTTAGCCCAGGGGAGAATGGCTACACCTTC,CASSFSPGENGYTF
15,few,TRBV5-5,TRBJ2-2,TRBD2,TGTGCCAGCAGCTTGAGCGGGGGGATCGGCGGGGAGCTGTTTTTT,CASSLSGGIGGELFF
13,.,TRBV12-3/TRBV12-4,TRBJ1-5,TRBD1,TGTGCCAGCAGCGGACAGGAATCTCAGCCCCAGCATTTT,CASSGQESQPQHF
14,few,TRBV9,TRBJ2-5,TRBD2,TGTGCCAGCAGCGGAGGACTAGCGCGAGAGACCCAGTACTTC,CASSGGLARETQYF
18,.,TRBV27,TRBJ2-5,TRBD2,TGTGCCAGCAGTTCCCGACTAGCGGGGGGCCTACCCCAAGAGACCCAGTACTTC,CASSSRLAGGLPQETQYF
14,.,TRBV5-1,TRBJ1-5,.,TGCGCCAGCAGCATATCGGGGGGCAATCAGCCCCAGCATTTT,CASSISGGNQPQHF
15,.,TRBV18,TRBJ1-3,.,TGTGCCAGCTCCCCTTCGACAGCCTCTGGAAACACCATATATTTT,CASSPSTASGNTIYF
15,.,TRBV3-1/TRBV3-2,TRBJ1-2,.,TGTGCCAGCAGCCAGTTCTCGGGGAATAACTATGGCTACACCTTC,CASSQFSGNNYGYTF
12,.,TRBV11-2,TRBJ2-1,.,TGTGCCAGCAGCCGGATCAAGACAGAGCAGTTCTTC,CASSRIKTEQFF
15,.,TRBV7-2,TRBJ2-3,TRBD2,TGTGCCAGCAGCTTATCTAGCGGGGGCACAGATACGCAGTATTTT,CASSLSSGGTDTQYF
13,.,TRBV6-5,TRBJ2-6,.,TGTGCCGGCCCCCGCTCTGGGGCCAACGTCCTGACTTTC,CAGPRSGANVLTF
14,.,TRBV2,TRBJ2-5,.,TGTGCCAGCAGCTTCCAGGGTCTGGGAGAGACCCAGTACTTC,CASSFQGLGETQYF